The 17 T cell receptor beta chains given below trace back to one sample, sequenced in a study of diagnostic markers for celiac disease (dated by TCRdb to about 2020). This sample was sequenced with an Illumina MiSeq. Each entry corresponds to one CDR3 protein sequence from reads that TCRdb reprocessed, and DNA is not given. The sample table gives 7,000 to 9,500 distinct CDR3 sequences. The ten largest clones capture 6.3% of the sample. Sequencing was performed on either unsorted cells or a sorted T cell fraction (not recorded which). Receptors were obtained from a human donor. This table probably holds off-target reads from a library built for another chain.

The chain has TRBV6-6 and TRBJ2-5; with no DNA, the TCRdb D assignment of TRBD1 cannot be verified. The V gene's germline CDR1 is MNHNY and CDR2 SVGAGI (reference sequence). This CDR3 has 13 amino acids. Here the CDR3 reads CATSAPGGETQYF.

The chain has TRBV2 and TRBJ2-7; TCRdb proposes TRBD2, but this gene call is untestable without DNA. The germline V gene has CDR1 SNHLY and CDR2 FYNNEI. The CDR3 spans 16 residues. CDR3 sequence: CASSGTGTSGVYEQYF.

In terms of frequency, this clonotype is medium-sized. The rearrangement joins TRBV20-1 to TRBJ2-1; TCRdb indicates TRBD1, and absent DNA this call remains unverified. Germline CDR1 reads DFQATT; CDR2 reads SNEGSKA (reference sequence). CDR3 length equals 16 residues. The CDR3 is CSASPSYAPDYNEQFF.

The V and J genes are TRBV10-3 and TRBJ2-3; absent DNA, TCRdb's TRBD2 call cannot be checked. The length of the CDR3 is 12 residues. In germline, CDR1 is ENHRY, CDR2 SYGVKD. The CDR3 protein is CASGLGLDTQYF.

This clonotype registers medium-sized by frequency. This sequence joins TRBV20-1 and TRBJ2-3; TCRdb's D gene call, TRBD1, goes unchecked for lack of DNA. This CDR3 comprises 12 residues. Per the germline V gene, CDR1 is DFQATT and CDR2 is SNEGSKA (reference sequence). This chain's CDR3 is CSTGQGGDTQYF.

Its frequency marks this clonotype as medium-sized. The chain employs TRBV25-1 and TRBJ2-3; the D call from TCRdb, TRBD2, cannot be confirmed without DNA. The length of the CDR3 is 16 residues. From germline, CDR1 is MGHDK and CDR2 SYGVNS. The CDR3 protein is CASSEGGGWETDTQYF.

The chain recombines TRBV9 with TRBJ2-1; TCRdb selects TRBD1, and the lack of DNA leaves this call unchecked. There are 16 residues in the CDR3. Germline lookup yields CDR1 SGDLS and CDR2 YYNGEE. CDR3 protein: CASSVGGQGDPIEQFF.

The chain couples TRBV30 to TRBJ2-2; TCRdb names TRBD1, which stays unverified in the absence of DNA. The CDR3 runs 16 residues. Germline loops: CDR1 GTSNPN, CDR2 SVGIG (reference sequence). The chain's CDR3 is CAWSQGLISNTGELFF.

The chain is built from TRBV5-6 and TRBJ1-1; the TRBD1 assignment by TCRdb is unverifiable without DNA. Germline V lookup: CDR1 SGHDT, CDR2 YYEEEE. CDR3 size: 13 residues. CDR3: CASSLVGISEAFF. Together with reference TRBV5-6 and TRBJ1-1, the CDR3 gives the full variable domain: DAGVTQSPTHLIKTRGQQVTLRCSPKSGHDTVSWYQQALGQGPQFIFQYYEEEERQRGNFPDRFSGHQFPNYSSELNVNALLLGDSALYLCASSLVGISEAFFGQGTRLTVV.

The CDR3 here is CASSLWTGGVGNQPQHF. V gene TRBV5-6 combines with J gene TRBJ1-5; as DNA is missing, the TRBD1 call by TCRdb cannot be tested. The CDR3 contains 17 residues. Germline V gene data show CDR1 as SGHDT and CDR2 as YYEEEE.

The chain is built from TRBV28 and TRBJ2-5; TCRdb indicates TRBD2, and absent DNA this call remains unverified. Germline CDR1 MDHEN, CDR2 SYDVKM. The CDR3 runs to 17 residues. The CDR3: CASSGVAGGVSQETQYF. The entire variable domain, with the rest obtained from reference TRBV28 and TRBJ2-5, is as follows: DVKVTQSSRYLVKRTGEKVFLECVQDMDHENMFWYRQDPGLGLRLIYFSYDVKMKEKGDIPEGYSVSREKKERFSLILESASTNQTSMYLCASSGVAGGVSQETQYFGPGTRLLVL.

Considering frequency, this clonotype is medium-sized. V is TRBV20-1 and J is TRBJ2-7. Germline V gene data show CDR1 as DFQATT and CDR2 as SNEGSKA (reference sequence). The CDR3 runs 11 residues. CDR3: CSAKRTYEQYF.

Considering frequency, this clonotype is medium-sized (0.01 to 0.1%). The chain is built from TRBV27 and TRBJ2-1; TCRdb outputs TRBD2, but without DNA this stays unchecked. The CDR3 consists of 17 residues. Per the germline V gene, CDR1 is MNHEY and CDR2 is SMNVEV (reference sequence). This CDR3 is CASSPAGAGGPRGEQFF.

The rearrangement uses TRBV4-1 and TRBJ1-6; the D gene TCRdb calls, TRBD1, cannot be checked with no DNA. CDR3 length: 17 amino acids. Germline values: CDR1 MGHRA, CDR2 YSYEKL. The CDR3 spells CASSQLFRGQGRKPLHF.

This clonotype counts as medium-sized by frequency. The chain carries TRBV10-3 and TRBJ1-2; the D call of TRBD1 rests on TCRdb alone, since no DNA is present to check it. CDR1 is ENHRY, CDR2 SYGVKD, per germline. The CDR3 length is 15 residues. CDR3 sequence: CAISESPVANYGYTF.

This clonotype is identified as medium-sized from frequency. The chain employs TRBV6-1 and TRBJ2-2; with no DNA, the TCRdb D assignment of TRBD2 cannot be verified. The CDR3 is 18 amino acids. Germline V gene sequence: CDR1 MNHNS, CDR2 SASEGT. CDR3 sequence: CASSEELAGGRYTGELFF.

V usage is TRBV7-8 and J usage is TRBJ2-1. Germline V CDR1 and CDR2: SGHVS, FQNEAQ. The CDR3 runs 14 residues. CDR3 in amino acids: CASSLASSANEQFF.